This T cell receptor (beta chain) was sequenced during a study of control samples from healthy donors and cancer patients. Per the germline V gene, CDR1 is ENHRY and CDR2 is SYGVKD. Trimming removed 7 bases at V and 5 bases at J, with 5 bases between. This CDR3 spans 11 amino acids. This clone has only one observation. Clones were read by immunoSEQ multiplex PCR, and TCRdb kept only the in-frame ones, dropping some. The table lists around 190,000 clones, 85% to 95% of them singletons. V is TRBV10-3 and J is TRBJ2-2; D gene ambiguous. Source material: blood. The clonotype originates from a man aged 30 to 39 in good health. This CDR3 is CAITTTGELFF. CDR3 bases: TGTGCCATCACTACTACCGGGGAGCTGTTTTTT.